The clone carrying this TCR beta chain was counted ten times or more. Its antigen is currently unknown. Molecular barcoding with unique molecular identifiers was used for the TCRbeta library. Each CDR3 protein is one row after TCRdb ran MiXCR on the PCR reads. The data hold 200,000 to 250,000 distinct CDR3 sequences, with around 9.2% observed a single time. These data come from a study of T-cell reconstitution after alpha-beta-depleted transplantation in children. Findings and limits, study-wide: One year post-transplant, T-cell counts and diversity were largely derived from T cells produced anew. Surviving recipient T cells and intrathymic progenitors accounted for some patients' high TCRbeta diversity at day 60.

The CDR3 loop spans 15 amino acids. Germline V gene data show CDR1 as SGHRS and CDR2 as YFSETQ. V lost 4 bases and J 3 bases, leaving 13 bases between the germline ends. This sequence was found in a male patient aged 2-10 years who had a stem cell transplant for acute myeloid leukemia, so the T cells may come from the graft donor. The sequencing used PBMCs, mostly from graft donor cells, collected 360 days after TCRalphabeta/CD19-depleted stem cell transplant. The J gene is TRBJ1-4, the V gene TRBV5-1; no clear D gene. In DNA form, the CDR3 reads TGCGCCAGCAGCCCGCTAGGCGGACCTAATGAAAAACTGTTTTTT. Translating gives CASSPLGGPNEKLFF.